The TCR beta chain described here comes from a study of control samples from healthy donors and cancer patients. This clone has only one observation. This CDR3 contains 16 residues. Sequencing was performed with immunoSEQ multiplex PCR; in TCRdb, only in-frame clones are kept and a portion is missing. This sample yields under 150,000 clones, of which more than 75% are seen a single time; about 2.7% belongs to the top ten. The chain recombines TRBV21-1 with TRBJ1-4. TRBV21-1 is a listed pseudogene. The TCR was taken from a man in his 60s in good health. Sequences were obtained from blood. The CDR3 coding sequence is TGTGCCAGCAGCAAACCAGGACGGGCAACTAATGAAAAACTGTTTTTT. Encoded protein: CASSKPGRATNEKLFF.